A selection of T cell receptor beta chains follows, all from one sample in a study of resident and recirculating memory T cells in vitiligo. Clones were read by immunoSEQ multiplex PCR, and TCRdb kept only the in-frame ones, dropping some. This sample has 60,000 to 80,000 clones, with roughly nine tenths found just once. The sequencing input was blood. Source of these receptors: a male donor with vitiligo. Both conserved end residues are part of each CDR3. The D gene is left open where the match is weak. Expanded clones get a size class; other rows say once, few or many, or leave the size out.

>TRBD2|.|TRBV27|TRBJ2-5
TGTGCCAGCAGTTCGCCAGCGGGGGGTTATGAGACCCAGTACTTC
CASSSPAGGYETQYF
>.|.|TRBV4-3|TRBJ2-7
TGCGCCAGCAGCCAGGGCCCTGGGTACGAGCAGTACTTC
CASSQGPGYEQYF
>.|.|TRBV5-1|TRBJ1-1
TGCGCCAGCAGCTTGAGTCGGGAGACTGAAGCTTTCTTT
CASSLSRETEAFF
>TRBD1|.|TRBV5-4|TRBJ2-5
TGTGCCAGCAGCCCTGGGACAGCCCAAGAGACCCAGTACTTC
CASSPGTAQETQYF
>.|.|TRBV18|TRBJ2-5
TGTGCCAGCTCACGGGGGGACTCCGAGACCCAGTACTTC
CASSRGDSETQYF
>.|.|TRBV5-1|TRBJ2-7
TGCGCCAGCAGCTTGTCCAGTCCGATCTCCTACGAGCAGTACTTC
CASSLSSPISYEQYF
>.|.|TRBV4-1|TRBJ1-1
TGCGCCAGCAGCCAAGCGCGGGGGGCCCCTGAAGCTTTCTTT
CASSQARGAPEAFF
>.|once|TRBV5-1|TRBJ1-6
TGCGCCAGCAGCTTGGACAGGCCCGAGGATTCACCCCTCCACTTT
CASSLDRPEDSPLHF
>TRBD1|.|TRBV7-9|TRBJ1-4
TGTGCCAGCAGCTTAGAGGGACAGGGGGCGGCTAATGAAAAACTGTTTTTT
CASSLEGQGAANEKLFF
>.|.|TRBV15|TRBJ1-2
TGTGCCACCAGCAGGGACAGCTATGGCTACACCTTC
CATSRDSYGYTF
>.|.|TRBV9|TRBJ1-2
TGTGCCAGCGCTCCCGGGAGCGTCTATGGCTACACCTTC
CASAPGSVYGYTF
>TRBD1|.|TRBV9|TRBJ1-3
TGTGCCAGCAGCTTCAGCCGGGACAGGGGATCAGGAAACACCATATATTTT
CASSFSRDRGSGNTIYF
>.|.|TRBV10-3|TRBJ1-1
TGTGCCATCAGTAACACGGACAGTCCTGAAGCTTTCTTT
CAISNTDSPEAFF
>.|few|TRBV4-1|TRBJ1-2
TGCGCCAGCAGCCGAGGGAATGGCTACACCTTC
CASSRGNGYTF
>.|.|TRBV7-2|TRBJ1-2
TGTGCCAGCAGCCGGACAGAGTCTACCTATGTCACCTATGGCTACACCTTC
CASSRTESTYVTYGYTF
>.|.|TRBV19|TRBJ2-3
TGTGCCAGTGGACAGATCACAGATACGCAGTATTTT
CASGQITDTQYF
>TRBD1|.|TRBV6-1|TRBJ1-5
TGTGCCAGCAGTGAAAACAGGGGGCGCGGGAATCAGCCCCAGCATTTT
CASSENRGRGNQPQHF
>.|.|TRBV27|TRBJ1-2
TGTGCCAGCAGTTCCCGACAGCTTAACTATGGCTACACCTTC
CASSSRQLNYGYTF
>TRBD1|few|TRBV19|TRBJ1-2
TGTGCCAGTAGTAGGATTATTGCAGGGGGCGCGAGCTATGGCTACACCTTC
CASSRIIAGGASYGYTF
>TRBD1|.|TRBV25-1|TRBJ1-2
TGTGCCAGCAGTGAATGGGACAGGGGAATCGATGGCTACACCTTC
CASSEWDRGIDGYTF
>TRBD2|.|TRBV6-1|TRBJ2-3
TGTGCCAGCAGTGAAACTAGGACTAGCGCGGATACGCAGTATTTT
CASSETRTSADTQYF
>.|.|TRBV7-2|TRBJ1-5
TGTGCCAGCAGCTTAGATCCAGGGAATCAGCCCCAGCATTTT
CASSLDPGNQPQHF
>.|.|TRBV7-8|TRBJ1-5
TGTGCCAGCAGCTTATTGTGGAGTAGGAGCAATCAGCCCCAGCATTTT
CASSLLWSRSNQPQHF
>.|once|TRBV4-3|TRBJ2-1
TGCGCCAGCAGCCAAGCCGAACAGGGTTATGAGCAGTTCTTC
CASSQAEQGYEQFF
>.|.|TRBV11-3|TRBJ2-7
TGTGCCAGCAGCTCAGCGGGACAACCCTTAGAGCAGTACTTC
CASSSAGQPLEQYF
>TRBD1|once|TRBV6-1|TRBJ1-4
TGTGCCACGTCCGGGGACAGAAGGAATGAAAAACTGTTTTTT
CATSGDRRNEKLFF
>.|.|TRBV7-2|TRBJ1-5
TGTGCCAGCAGCTTAGCCTCGCAGGGACAGCCCCAGCATTTT
CASSLASQGQPQHF
>.|.|TRBV5-8|TRBJ1-6
TGTGCCAGCAGCTTCCGACAGCCGACTTCACCCCTCCACTTT
CASSFRQPTSPLHF
>TRBD2|.|TRBV7-8|TRBJ2-5
TGTGCCAGCAGCCGGGCCACGACTAGCGGGGGACGAGAGACCCAGTACTTC
CASSRATTSGGRETQYF
>.|.|TRBV20-1|TRBJ1-2
TGCAGTGCAGCGGACGTAGGCTACACCTTC
CSAADVGYTF
>TRBD1|.|TRBV7-8|TRBJ1-6
TGTGCCAGCAGCTTAGCCCCGGGACAGGGTGGTTCACCCCTCCACTTT
CASSLAPGQGGSPLHF
>.|.|TRBV27|TRBJ1-5
TGTGCCAGCAGTTTAACAAGCAATCAGCCCCAGCATTTT
CASSLTSNQPQHF
>TRBD1|once|TRBV6-5|TRBJ2-7
TGTGCCAGCAGTTACTCGACAGGGGCTGGGTACGAGCAGTACTTC
CASSYSTGAGYEQYF
>.|.|TRBV6-5|TRBJ1-2
TGTGCCAGCAGTTACTCGAGGCAGACTAACTATGGCTACACCTTC
CASSYSRQTNYGYTF
>.|.|TRBV9|TRBJ1-1
TGTGCCAGCAGCGTAGGAGGGATCTTAAAAAGTCCAAAAGAAGCTTTCTTT
CASSVGGILKSPKEAFF
>.|.|TRBV4-2|TRBJ1-4
TGTGCCAGCAGCCAATGGACCGGGACACAAGGTGAAAAACTGTTTTTT
CASSQWTGTQGEKLFF
>.|.|TRBV11-2|TRBJ2-7
TGTGCCAGCAGCTTAGGGTATCGGAGCTCCTACGAGCAGTACTTC
CASSLGYRSSYEQYF
>.|.|TRBV21-1|TRBJ2-3
TGTGCCAGCAGGGCCCGGGGAAGGACTAGCGGGGGGGCAGTAGATACGCAGTATTTT
CASRARGRTSGGAVDTQYF
>TRBD1|once|TRBV7-2|TRBJ1-5
TGTGCCAGCAGCCCTCGGACAGGGGCTTATAGCAATCAGCCCCAGCATTTT
CASSPRTGAYSNQPQHF
>.|.|TRBV4-2|TRBJ1-2
TGTGCCAGCAGCCAAGATCAGGTACAGGGCTACACCTTC
CASSQDQVQGYTF
>TRBD1|.|TRBV15|TRBJ2-6
TGTGCCACCAGCAGAGACCGGGGACAGGCAGTCTCTGGGGCCAACGTCCTGACTTTC
CATSRDRGQAVSGANVLTF
>.|.|TRBV14|TRBJ1-2
TGTGCCAGCAGCCAAGATCTCGCCAGAAACTATGGCTACACCTTC
CASSQDLARNYGYTF
>TRBD1|.|TRBV7-9|TRBJ1-1
TGTGCCAGCAGCCCTAGTAGGGCGGACAGGGGGAACACTGAAGCTTTCTTT
CASSPSRADRGNTEAFF
>TRBD1|.|TRBV13|TRBJ2-1
TGTGCCAGCAGCTCACCGGGACAGGGAGTTTACAATGAGCAGTTCTTC
CASSSPGQGVYNEQFF
>TRBD1|.|TRBV19|TRBJ1-2
TGTGCCAGTAGATCAACAGGGGCCGGCTATGGCTACACCTTC
CASRSTGAGYGYTF
>.|.|TRBV14|TRBJ2-6
TGTGCGAGTAGCTCTGGGGCCAACGTCCTGACTTTC
CASSSGANVLTF
>TRBD1|.|TRBV28|TRBJ1-5
TGTGCCAGCAGTGTACAGGGGGCAGGCACCCAGCATTTT
CASSVQGAGTQHF
>TRBD1|.|TRBV10-3|TRBJ1-1
TGTGCCATCAGGGACAGGGCGGACACTGAAGCTTTCTTT
CAIRDRADTEAFF
>.|few|TRBV19|TRBJ1-1
TGTGCCAGTAGGGTGTCCGGACAGTCGAACACTGAAGCTTTCTTT
CASRVSGQSNTEAFF
>.|.|TRBV7-2|TRBJ1-5
TGTGCCAGCAGCTCACAGGTAGATCAGCCCCAGCATTTT
CASSSQVDQPQHF
>.|.|TRBV7-9|TRBJ2-7
TGTGCCAGCAGCTTAGCGGGGAGCTCCTACGAGCAGTACTTC
CASSLAGSSYEQYF
>TRBD1|.|TRBV28|TRBJ2-7
TGTGCCAGCAGTTTGGAACAGGGGGCCGACGAGCAGTACTTC
CASSLEQGADEQYF
>TRBD2|once|TRBV9|TRBJ2-5
TGTGCCAGCAGCGTAGCGGGGGGGCTTCCAGAGACCCAGTACTTC
CASSVAGGLPETQYF
>TRBD1|.|TRBV4-1|TRBJ1-1
TGCGCCAGCAGCCTATCAGGGGGACAGAACACTGAAGCTTTCTTT
CASSLSGGQNTEAFF
>.|.|TRBV7-9|TRBJ2-2
TGTGCCAGCAGCTACGGGACAGGGGAGCTGTTTTTT
CASSYGTGELFF
>TRBD1|.|TRBV6-5|TRBJ1-1
TGTGCCAGCAGTTACCTCCCAACAGGGGGTTGGCCTGAAGCTTTCTTT
CASSYLPTGGWPEAFF
>TRBD1|.|TRBV4-2|TRBJ2-2
TGTGCCAGCAGCTTAGGGACAGGGGCGAACACCGGGGAGCTGTTTTTT
CASSLGTGANTGELFF
>.|.|TRBV9|TRBJ1-1
TGTGCCAGCAGCGCCAGACAGCAAGGGACTGAAGCTTTCTTT
CASSARQQGTEAFF
>TRBD1|.|TRBV7-9|TRBJ2-7
TGTGCCAGCAGCCCACACGGACAGGGAGTCTACGAGCAGTACTTC
CASSPHGQGVYEQYF
>.|.|TRBV6-5|TRBJ2-5
TGTGCCAGCAGTTCGGAGCGATCAAAGACCCAGTACTTC
CASSSERSKTQYF